This T cell receptor beta chain is from a study of blood T cell repertoires in COVID-19. Study information: From the United States, Italy and Spain came samples of acute and convalescent COVID-19. PBMCs, B-cell-depleted T cells, or T cells were the source of the cDNA or gDNA that made up the material.

The CDR3 extends over 16 amino acids. CDR1 is SGHRS, CDR2 YFSETQ, per germline. J was trimmed by 1 base and V by 4 bases; bases with no gene match: 10. The data were produced by immunoSEQ multiplex PCR, yet TCRdb's version contains in-frame clones alone and is incomplete. The sample lists some 49,000 clones; roughly four fifths were seen once. Sequences were obtained from peripheral blood. This TCR came from a woman aged 60 to 75 with acute or convalescent COVID-19. The chain employs TRBV5-1 and TRBJ2-7; 8 nucleotides align to TRBD1. For the CDR3, the DNA is TGCGCCAGCAGCCCACTCAATGGACAGGGTTCCTACGAGCAGTACTTC. It codes for CASSPLNGQGSYEQYF. Complete variable domain (other parts from reference TRBV5-1 and TRBJ2-7): KAGVTQTPRYLIKTRGQQVTLSCSPISGHRSVSWYQQTPGQGLQFLFEYFSETQRNKGNFPGRFSGRQFSNSRSEMNVSTLELGDSALYLCASSPLNGQGSYEQYFGPGTRLTVT.